Shown below are 7 T cell receptor beta chains from a single sample sequenced in a study of blood T cell repertoires in COVID-19. Generated by immunoSEQ multiplex PCR, the TCRdb table keeps only in-frame clones and is missing some. The table records 160,000 or so clones, 86% of them present only once. Sequencing was done on a sample of peripheral blood. The receptors here all came from a woman in her sixties or seventies with acute or convalescent COVID-19.

The rearrangement joins TRBV7-2 to TRBJ1-5; no firm D call. Trimming pared 5 bases from V and 2 bases from J, leaving 13 bases between. CDR3 length: 15 residues. CDR1 SGHTA and CDR2 FQGNSA come from the germline V gene. This CDR3 is CASSDEGLGNQPQHF. DNA for the CDR3: TGTGCCAGCAGCGACGAGGGTTTGGGCAATCAGCCCCAGCATTTT. Complete variable domain (other parts from reference TRBV7-2 and TRBJ1-5): GAGVSQSPSNKVTEKGKDVELRCDPISGHTALYWYRQSLGQGLEFLIYFQGNSAPDKSGLPSDRFSAERTGGSVSTLTIQRTQQEDSAVYLCASSDEGLGNQPQHFGDGTRLSIL.

About this clone itself: Other DNA sequences within the sample encode an identical CDR3. The rearrangement uses TRBV4-1 and TRBJ1-2, with D tentatively TRBD1 (6 bases). Trimming shortened V by 0 bases and J by 2 bases, and 10 bases separated the two germline ends. The length of the CDR3 is 15 residues. Germline V lookup: CDR1 MGHRA, CDR2 YSYEKL. CDR3 sequence (DNA): TGCGCCAGCAGCCAAGATGAGACAGGAAACTATGGCTACACCTTC. It encodes CASSQDETGNYGYTF.

This chain uses TRBV6-1 with TRBJ1-1; TRBD1 aligns across 10 bases. Trimming cost V 4 bases and J 6 bases; bases outside gene matches: 11. Germline V CDR1 and CDR2: MNHNS, SASEGT. The CDR3 consists of 16 residues. The CDR3 nucleotides read TGTGCCAGCAGTGTGACGTCGGGACAGGGGTTTGCTGAAGCTTTCTTT. Protein product: CASSVTSGQGFAEAFF.

The J gene is TRBJ2-7, the V gene TRBV19, with 11 bases matching TRBD1. This CDR3 is 15 amino acids long. The trim removed 4 bases at V and 5 bases at J, leaving 7 bases unmatched. The germline V gene encodes CDR1 LNHDA and CDR2 SQIVND (reference sequence). For the CDR3, the DNA is TGTGCCAGTAGTAGCCGGGACAGGGGGGTCGACGAGCAGTACTTC. It encodes CASSSRDRGVDEQYF.

V and J are TRBV5-5 and TRBJ1-6; D is undetermined. This CDR3 region has 14 residues. Germline CDR1 is SGHKS and CDR2 is YYEKEE (reference sequence). With 0 bases removed from V and 8 bases from J, the gap between germline ends came to 9 bases. The CDR3 region is CASSLAERDSPLHF. The CDR3, as DNA: TGTGCCAGCAGCTTGGCAGAGAGGGATTCACCCCTCCACTTT.

CDR3 in DNA: TGTGCCAGTAGGCCCCTCGGGTCCCCCTACAATGAGCAGTTCTTC. Translating it yields CASRPLGSPYNEQFF. The rearrangement uses TRBV19 and TRBJ2-1; no firm D call. Trimming removed 6 bases from V and 2 bases from J, with 14 bases in between. Germline values: CDR1 LNHDA, CDR2 SQIVND (reference sequence). The CDR3 is made up of 15 amino acids.

V gene TRBV28 combines with J gene TRBJ1-2, with 7 nucleotides matching TRBD1. V trimming: 6 bases; J trimming: 5 bases; junction bases outside the gene matches: 9. From germline, CDR1 is MDHEN and CDR2 SYDVKM. The CDR3 has 14 amino acids. The chain's CDR3 is CASRESGQKYGYTF. The CDR3 bases are TGTGCCAGCAGAGAATCGGGACAGAAGTATGGCTACACCTTC.